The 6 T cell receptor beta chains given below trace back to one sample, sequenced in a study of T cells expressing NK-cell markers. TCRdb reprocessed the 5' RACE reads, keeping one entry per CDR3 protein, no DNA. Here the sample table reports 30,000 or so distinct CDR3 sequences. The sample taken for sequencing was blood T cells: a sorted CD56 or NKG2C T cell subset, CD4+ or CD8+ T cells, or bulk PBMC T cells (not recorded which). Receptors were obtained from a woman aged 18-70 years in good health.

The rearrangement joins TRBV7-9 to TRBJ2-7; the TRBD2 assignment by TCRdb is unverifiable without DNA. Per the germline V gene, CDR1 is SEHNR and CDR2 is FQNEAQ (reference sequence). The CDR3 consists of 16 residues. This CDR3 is CASSPPISSEGYEQYF.

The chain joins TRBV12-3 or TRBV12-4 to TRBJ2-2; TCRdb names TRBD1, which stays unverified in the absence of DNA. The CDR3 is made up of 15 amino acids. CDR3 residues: CASSSTQQGTGELFF.

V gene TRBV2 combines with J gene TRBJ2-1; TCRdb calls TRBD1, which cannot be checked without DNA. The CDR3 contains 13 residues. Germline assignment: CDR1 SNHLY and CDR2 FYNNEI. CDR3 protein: CASSQTGGSEQFF. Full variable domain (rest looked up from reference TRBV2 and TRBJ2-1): EPEVTQTPSHQVTQMGQEVILRCVPISNHLYFYWYRQILGQKVEFLVSFYNNEISEKSEIFDDQFSVERPDGSNFTLKIRSTKLEDSAMYFCASSQTGGSEQFFGPGTRLTVL.

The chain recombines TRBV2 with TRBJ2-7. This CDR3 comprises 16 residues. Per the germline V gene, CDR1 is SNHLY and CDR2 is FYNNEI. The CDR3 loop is CASSDRLRTVTYEQYF.

This CDR3 is CSARGYNEQFF. The chain carries TRBV20-1 and TRBJ2-1. Germline assignment: CDR1 DFQATT and CDR2 SNEGSKA (reference sequence). This CDR3 has 11 amino acids.

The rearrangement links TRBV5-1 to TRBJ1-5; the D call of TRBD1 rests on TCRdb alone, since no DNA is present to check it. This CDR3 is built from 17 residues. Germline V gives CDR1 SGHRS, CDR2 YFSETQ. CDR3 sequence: CAMSTRGGGLNNQPQHF.